A single sample is the source of the 25 T cell receptor beta chains below, sequenced in a study of blood T cell repertoires in COVID-19. Libraries were prepared by immunoSEQ multiplex PCR; TCRdb keeps only in-frame clonotypes and omits some of them. The table lists approximately 210,000 clones, under 90% of them singletons, with about 3.9% in the top ten. Sequenced material: peripheral blood. These receptors came from a woman over 75 with acute or convalescent COVID-19.

The rearrangement joins TRBV28 to TRBJ2-5, with TRBD1 as a possible D gene (7 bases). The CDR3 contains 14 residues. Trimming took 5 bases from V and 5 from J, leaving 15 bases between them. Germline V gene data show CDR1 as MDHEN and CDR2 as SYDVKM. This chain's CDR3 is CASSPRGELETQYF. The CDR3 nucleotides are TGTGCCAGCAGTCCCAGGGGGGAGCTGGAGACCCAGTACTTC.

In the case of this clone: One end of the junction varies from germline; a read error may be responsible. The chain uses TRBV7-7 and TRBJ2-5; tentative D call: TRBD1 (5 bases). Germline CDR1 reads SSHAT; CDR2 reads FNYEAQ (reference sequence). The CDR3 spans 17 residues. CDR3 protein: CASSPVRPRQPQETQYF. In DNA, the CDR3 is TGTGCTAGCAGCCCAGTAAGGCCGCGACAGCCCCAAGAGACCCAGTACTTC.

V and J are TRBV10-3 and TRBJ2-3; D remains ambiguous. With 10 bases removed from V and 2 bases from J, the gap between germline ends came to 10 bases. Germline V gene data show CDR1 as ENHRY and CDR2 as SYGVKD. The CDR3 is made up of 12 amino acids. The CDR3 DNA reads as TGTGCCACACGAGCTCTCACAGATACGCAGTATTTT. It translates to CATRALTDTQYF.

The sample holds a few counts of this clone. J is TRBJ1-5 and V is TRBV4-2; the D gene is possibly TRBD1 (5 bases). Germline values: CDR1 LGHNA, CDR2 YNFKEQ. This CDR3 region has 17 residues. V lost 4 bases, J lost 0 bases, and 16 bases lay in between. The CDR3 reads CASSLKISGGSNQPQHF. In DNA form, the CDR3 reads TGTGCCAGCAGCCTCAAGATTTCCGGGGGTAGCAATCAGCCCCAGCATTTT.

This clone has just one count. This chain uses TRBV7-3 with TRBJ1-6; 8 bases are a match to TRBD1. The CDR3 loop spans 16 amino acids. The V and J ends lost 0 bases and 9 bases, in that order; junction bases with no gene match: 7. CDR1 is SGHTA and CDR2 is FQGTGA in the germline V gene. CDR3 sequence: CASSLTGTGSVSPLHF. The CDR3 bases are TGTGCCAGCAGCTTAACGGGGACAGGTTCGGTTTCACCCCTCCACTTT.

This clone has just one count. V is TRBV29-1 and J is TRBJ1-2; D not certain. The CDR3 contains 13 residues. The germline CDR1 and CDR2 sequences are SQVTM and ANQGSEA. Trimming left V 6 bases short and J 8 bases short, with 19 bases between. CDR3 coding DNA: TGCAGCGTCACAGAAGGCGCGGGTCAAGGCTACACCTTC. This gives the protein CSVTEGAGQGYTF.

The chain joins TRBV6-5 to TRBJ1-4, with D possibly TRBD1 on 6 matching bases. Trimming took 2 bases from V and 8 from J, leaving 12 bases between them. The CDR3 extends over 14 amino acids. In germline, CDR1 is MNHEY, CDR2 SVGAGI. CDR3 protein: CASSYRGSREKLFF. The CDR3 bases are TGTGCCAGCAGTTACAGGGGGTCGCGCGAAAAACTGTTTTTT.

This clone was seen a single time. The V gene is TRBV24-1, the J gene TRBJ1-1; D gene unclear. Trimming took 1 base from V and 0 from J, leaving 23 bases between them. The V gene's germline CDR1 is KGHDR and CDR2 SFDVKD. This CDR3 contains 20 residues. The CDR3 protein is CATSDLRWVRQVTMNTEAFF. The CDR3 DNA follows: TGTGCCACCAGTGATTTAAGGTGGGTCCGGCAGGTAACCATGAACACTGAAGCTTTCTTT.

This clone was detected only a few times. The rearrangement uses TRBV5-5 and TRBJ2-2; 10 nucleotides match TRBD1. From germline, CDR1 is SGHKS and CDR2 YYEKEE (reference sequence). The V segment lost 4 bases and the J segment 6 bases; nucleotides outside the gene matches: 6. The CDR3 is 15 amino acids. CDR3 amino acids: CASSNPGQGPGELFF. As DNA, the CDR3 is TGTGCCAGCAGCAACCCGGGACAGGGGCCCGGGGAGCTGTTTTTT.

The genes are TRBV7-9 and TRBJ1-6; 9 bases agree with TRBD1. CDR1 is SEHNR and CDR2 is FQNEAQ in the germline V gene (reference sequence). V dropped 5 bases and J dropped 7; count of bases not matched to a gene: 9. The CDR3 is made up of 16 amino acids. Here the CDR3 DNA reads TGTGCCAGCAGCACAGAAACCGGGACAGGGAATTCACCCCTCCACTTT. Its translation: CASSTETGTGNSPLHF.

The V and J genes are TRBV5-5 and TRBJ1-5; 8 positions agree with TRBD1. Per germline, CDR1 SGHKS and CDR2 YYEKEE (reference sequence). V trimming: 4 bases; J trimming: 7 bases; junction bases outside the gene matches: 10. This CDR3 is built from 15 residues. CDR3 nucleotide sequence: TGTGCCAGCAGCCATATGGCAGGGGGCGGACAGCCCCAGCATTTT. This encodes CASSHMAGGGQPQHF.

This clone occurred a few times. The chain carries TRBV5-4 and TRBJ2-7; the match to TRBD2 covers 12 bases. The germline V gene has CDR1 SGHNT and CDR2 YYREEE (reference sequence). V shed 4 bases and J 8 bases; nucleotides not matched to a gene: 7. This CDR3 spans 14 amino acids. DNA for the CDR3: TGTGCCAGCAGCCCCCGGACTAGCGGGGCACAGCAGTACTTC. It encodes CASSPRTSGAQQYF.

This clone was detected a few times. The chain links TRBV6-1 to TRBJ1-6; the match to TRBD1 covers 7 bases. The CDR3 totals 17 residues. V trimming: 1 base; J trimming: 8 bases; junction bases outside the gene matches: 11. The germline V gene encodes CDR1 MNHNS and CDR2 SASEGT. The DNA of the CDR3 is TGTGCCAGCAGTGAAGTTTGGAGGACAGGACCCTATTCACCCCTCCACTTT. Residues: CASSEVWRTGPYSPLHF.

The chain carries TRBV4-1 and TRBJ2-3; weak D call: TRBD1 (6 bases). CDR1 is MGHRA and CDR2 is YSYEKL in the germline V gene. The CDR3 contains 14 residues. V lost 3 bases and J 2 bases, leaving 9 bases between the germline ends. The CDR3 reads CASSHRDTTDTQYF. The CDR3 bases are TGCGCCAGCAGCCACCGGGACACCACAGATACGCAGTATTTT.

The chain recombines TRBV10-3 with TRBJ2-7, with TRBD1 matching over 7 bases. The CDR3 consists of 13 residues. Germline CDR1 reads ENHRY; CDR2 reads SYGVKD. V lost 6 bases to trimming and J lost 5 bases; unmatched junction nucleotides: 7. CDR3 region: CAIRTTGRDEQYF. In nucleotides, the CDR3 is TGTGCCATCAGAACGACAGGGCGCGACGAGCAGTACTTC.

This chain links TRBV27 with TRBJ1-1; TRBD1 matches 7 bases. V gave up 0 bases and J gave up 0 bases; unmatched junction bases: 1. The germline V gene encodes CDR1 MNHEY and CDR2 SMNVEV (reference sequence). The CDR3 covers 15 residues. CDR3 region: CASSLSTGMNTEAFF. The CDR3 DNA sequence: TGTGCCAGCAGTTTATCGACAGGGATGAACACTGAAGCTTTCTTT.

The chain recombines TRBV11-3 with TRBJ2-7, with a tentative D call TRBD1 (7 bases). V lost 2 bases and J 2 bases, leaving 19 bases between the germline ends. CDR1 and CDR2 (germline): SGHNT, YENEEA. The CDR3 length is 17 residues. The CDR3 loop reads CASSLLQGGGDTYEQYF. CDR3 sequence (DNA): TGTGCCAGCAGCTTACTTCAGGGGGGCGGCGACACCTACGAGCAGTACTTC.

DNA for the CDR3: TGTGCCACCCGTTCGGAGGCCGTCATGAACACCGGGGAGCTGTTTTTT. Its protein product is CATRSEAVMNTGELFF. The genes are TRBV15 and TRBJ2-2, with D possibly TRBD2 on 5 matching bases. This CDR3 has 16 amino acids. Looked up from germline, CDR1 is LNHNV and CDR2 is YYDKDF (reference sequence). With 8 bases removed from V and 1 base from J, the gap between germline ends came to 17 bases.

This clone was detected only a few times. The chain joins TRBV5-4 to TRBJ1-4; a weak D match, TRBD1 (5 bases). Germline CDR1 and CDR2: SGHNT and YYREEE (reference sequence). Deletions cut 3 bases from V and 4 bases from J, with 10 bases between. This CDR3 contains 14 residues. CDR3 protein: CASSSGGVNEKLFF. In DNA, the CDR3 is TGTGCCAGCAGCTCCGGGGGGGTTAATGAAAAACTGTTTTTT.

This clone was found a few times. The chain joins TRBV29-1 to TRBJ1-1, with D tentatively TRBD1 (5 bases). This CDR3 contains 11 residues. Germline V gene sequence: CDR1 SQVTM, CDR2 ANQGSEA. V shed 4 bases and J shed 5 bases, with 8 bases lying between them. The CDR3 protein is CSVASGTEAFF. The CDR3 region has the DNA TGCAGCGTTGCATCAGGGACTGAAGCTTTCTTT. Drawing the rest from reference TRBV29-1 and TRBJ1-1, the complete variable domain is SAVISQKPSRDICQRGTSLTIQCQVDSQVTMMFWYRQQPGQSLTLIATANQGSEATYESGFVIDKFPISRPNLTFSTLTVSNMSPEDSSIYLCSVASGTEAFFGQGTRLTVV.

A word on this clone: The sample holds other DNA sequences that translate to the same CDR3. The chain carries TRBV19 and TRBJ2-3, with 7 positions matching TRBD1. CDR1 is LNHDA and CDR2 is SQIVND in the germline V gene (reference sequence). V shed 1 base and J 5 bases; nucleotides not matched to a gene: 6. This CDR3 has 15 residues. The chain's CDR3 is CASSIGRTGLDTQYF. The CDR3 region has the DNA TGTGCCAGTAGTATAGGACGGACAGGTCTAGATACGCAGTATTTT.

The J gene is TRBJ2-1, the V gene TRBV11-2; 9 bases line up with TRBD1. After removal of 5 bases from V and 4 bases from J, the junction contained 3 bases not matched to a gene. The CDR3 loop spans 14 amino acids. Germline assignment: CDR1 SGHAT and CDR2 FQNNGV. The CDR3 DNA sequence: TGTGCCAGCAGCGTCGGGACAGGGTACAATGAGCAGTTCTTC. This translates into CASSVGTGYNEQFF. Drawing the rest from reference TRBV11-2 and TRBJ2-1, the complete variable domain is EAGVAQSPRYKIIEKRQSVAFWCNPISGHATLYWYQQILGQGPKLLIQFQNNGVVDDSQLPKDRFSAERLKGVDSTLKIQPAKLEDSAVYLCASSVGTGYNEQFFGPGTRLTVL.

The chain employs TRBV5-4 and TRBJ2-5; tentatively, D is TRBD2 (7 bases). This CDR3 has 14 amino acids. Germline V CDR1 and CDR2: SGHNT, YYREEE (reference sequence). With 3 bases removed from V and 3 bases from J, the gap between germline ends came to 12 bases. CDR3 amino acids: CASSSPGGEETQYF. For the CDR3, the DNA is TGTGCCAGCAGCTCCCCGGGGGGCGAAGAGACCCAGTACTTC.

This chain links TRBV2 with TRBJ1-1; D is unclear. This CDR3 comprises 13 residues. V was trimmed by 5 bases and J by 1 base, leaving 8 bases between them. CDR1 is SNHLY, CDR2 FYNNEI, per germline. The CDR3: CASSRGGNTEAFF. In DNA, the CDR3 is TGTGCCAGCAGTCGTGGCGGGAACACTGAAGCTTTCTTT.

The chain employs TRBV5-1 and TRBJ1-6; 7 positions agree with TRBD1. The CDR3 extends over 15 amino acids. In germline, CDR1 is SGHRS, CDR2 YFSETQ. V lost 5 bases to trimming and J lost 6 bases; unmatched junction nucleotides: 8. CDR3 region: CASRLGTVGNSPLHF. In DNA form, the CDR3 reads TGCGCCAGCAGACTCGGGACAGTAGGTAATTCACCCCTCCACTTT.